This TCR beta chain was sequenced for a study of vaccination and CD4 T cells after COVID-19. The V end was cut by 0 bases, the J end by 5 bases, with 14 bases between. The germline gives CDR1 MNHEY, CDR2 SVGAGI. This CDR3 contains 17 residues. An Oncomine TCR Beta short-read assay was used to sequence the DNA from cultured CD4+ T cells. TCRdb fed the PCR reads into MiXCR, producing one record per CDR3 protein. The table includes under 20,000 distinct CDR3 sequences, more than 25% detected once. This clonotype has a handful of counts. Its antigen is unidentified. Treatment reported: approximately nine-day PBMC culture with coronavirus spike peptide pools or control peptides (ViraFEST assay).

This chain joins TRBV6-5 and TRBJ1-6; a weak D match, TRBD1 (6 bases). Sample: cultured CD4+ T cells from blood. The source of this sequence is a human donor with COVID-19. In nucleotides, the CDR3 is TGTGCCAGCAGTTACTCTCTCGGGACAACCAATAATTCACCCCTCCACTTT. Its translation is CASSYSLGTTNNSPLHF.